Shown below are 32 T cell receptor beta chains from a single sample sequenced in a study of blood T cell repertoires in COVID-19. Data came from immunoSEQ multiplex PCR; TCRdb stores just in-frame clones and leaves some out. The repertoire holds around 160,000 clones, with 80% to 90% as singletons. The sequencing input was peripheral blood. The receptors were gathered from a human donor in a cohort sampled during active COVID-19.

This chain links TRBV7-2 with TRBJ1-2; no definite D call. The CDR3 covers 13 residues. The V end was cut by 1 base, the J end by 3 bases, with 6 bases between. CDR1 and CDR2 (germline): SGHTA, FQGNSA. This CDR3 is CASSLDFYYGYTF. In DNA, the CDR3 is TGTGCCAGCAGCTTAGACTTCTACTATGGCTACACCTTC.

The table lists this clone with a few counts. The V gene is TRBV2, the J gene TRBJ1-5; maybe TRBD1 (6 bases). This CDR3 region has 13 residues. V was cut by 4 bases and J by 7 bases, with 11 bases left in between. Germline CDR1 and CDR2: SNHLY and FYNNEI. This CDR3 reads CASSVGQWQPQHF. The DNA of the CDR3 is TGTGCCAGCAGTGTGGGACAATGGCAGCCCCAGCATTTT. The entire variable domain, with the rest obtained from reference TRBV2 and TRBJ1-5, is as follows: EPEVTQTPSHQVTQMGQEVILRCVPISNHLYFYWYRQILGQKVEFLVSFYNNEISEKSEIFDDQFSVERPDGSNFTLKIRSTKLEDSAMYFCASSVGQWQPQHFGDGTRLSIL.

V is TRBV7-2 and J is TRBJ2-7; TRBD1 is a possible D gene (5 bases). Germline V gene lookup returns CDR1 SGHTA and CDR2 FQGNSA. The CDR3 has 14 residues. The V and J ends lost 4 bases and 3 bases respectively, with 13 bases between them. CDR3 nucleotides: TGTGCCAGCAGCTCGTCGACAGTTCTCTACGAGCAGTACTTC. This codes for CASSSSTVLYEQYF.

This clone was observed a single time. V gene TRBV29-1 combines with J gene TRBJ2-3; the match to TRBD1 covers 7 bases. The CDR3 is made up of 15 amino acids. Trimming cost V 6 bases and J 2 bases; bases outside gene matches: 11. The V gene's germline CDR1 is SQVTM and CDR2 ANQGSEA. The CDR3 nucleotides are TGCAGCGTCCTAACAGGGGTAGGGTCCACAGATACGCAGTATTTT. This encodes CSVLTGVGSTDTQYF.

The chain uses TRBV7-8 and TRBJ2-1; possible D gene TRBD2, 5 bases. Trimming removed 5 bases from V and 6 bases from J, with 14 bases in between. In germline, CDR1 is SGHVS, CDR2 FQNEAQ. The CDR3 length is 14 residues. DNA of the CDR3: TGTGCCAGCAGCACCCCCCCGGCGGGCAATGAGCAGTTCTTC. Amino acids: CASSTPPAGNEQFF. Together with reference TRBV7-8 and TRBJ2-1, the CDR3 gives the full variable domain: GAGVSQSPRYKVAKRGQDVALRCDPISGHVSLFWYQQALGQGPEFLTYFQNEAQLDKSGLPSDRFFAERPEGSVSTLKIQRTQQEDSAVYLCASSTPPAGNEQFFGPGTRLTVL.

The chain has TRBV19 and TRBJ1-6, with TRBD1 as a possible D gene (5 bases). Germline assignment: CDR1 LNHDA and CDR2 SQIVND (reference sequence). Trimming took off 5 bases at V and 8 bases at J, with 22 bases between the two ends. The CDR3 covers 17 residues. The CDR3 nucleotides are TGTGCCAGTAGTCCCCCCGGGACCCAGGCGGGATATTCACCCCTCCACTTT. It is translated as CASSPPGTQAGYSPLHF.

This clone came up a few times. The chain carries TRBV19 and TRBJ2-2; the D is unclear. This CDR3 has 12 residues. Germline loops: CDR1 LNHDA, CDR2 SQIVND (reference sequence). Trimming pared 5 bases from V and 6 bases from J, leaving 7 bases between. CDR3 sequence: CASSVHAGELFF. DNA for the CDR3: TGTGCCAGTAGTGTCCATGCCGGGGAGCTGTTTTTT.

The chain couples TRBV18 to TRBJ2-7; 8 nucleotides match TRBD2. The length of the CDR3 is 15 residues. The trim removed 3 bases at V and 0 bases at J, leaving 4 bases unmatched. Germline V gene sequence: CDR1 KGHSH, CDR2 LQKENI. CDR3 bases: TGTGCCAGCTCACCCCCAAGCGGGAGCTCCTACGAGCAGTACTTC. Protein product: CASSPPSGSSYEQYF.

This chain connects TRBV18 to TRBJ1-3; 8 bases agree with TRBD1. The germline V gene has CDR1 KGHSH and CDR2 LQKENI. This CDR3 is 15 amino acids long. With V trimmed by 11 bases and J by 4 bases, 13 bases remained unmatched. CDR3 amino acids: CASRAVTGAGNTIYF. The CDR3, as DNA: TGTGCCTCGAGGGCCGTGACAGGGGCCGGAAACACCATATATTTT.

The CDR3 DNA reads as TGTGCCAGCACCCCCAGGCGAGAGAACACTGAAGCTTTCTTT. Amino acid sequence: CASTPRRENTEAFF. The V call is TRBV6-2 or TRBV6-3, the J call TRBJ1-1; D gene uncertain. The CDR3 length is 14 residues. Trimming pared 7 bases from V and 1 base from J, leaving 13 bases between. The germline CDR1 and CDR2 sequences are MNHEY and SVGEGT.

The chain employs TRBV4-1 and TRBJ2-1; perhaps TRBD2 as D (6 bases). Germline assignment: CDR1 MGHRA and CDR2 YSYEKL. V lost 0 bases to trimming and J lost 4 bases, with 10 bases between them. This CDR3 has 15 residues. The CDR3 DNA sequence: TGCGCCAGCAGCCAAGAACCGGGAGAGTACAATGAGCAGTTCTTC. Its translation: CASSQEPGEYNEQFF.

V usage is TRBV28 and J usage is TRBJ1-6; D might be TRBD1 (5 bases). Germline loops: CDR1 MDHEN, CDR2 SYDVKM. The CDR3 runs 14 residues. V was trimmed by 6 bases and J by 10 bases, leaving 16 bases between them. As DNA, the CDR3 is TGTGCCAGCAGGTCCGGAGGGGCCCGGTCACCCCTCCACTTT. Translated: CASRSGGARSPLHF.

The chain couples TRBV2 to TRBJ1-3; 9 nucleotides line up with TRBD1. V lost 3 bases, J lost 2 bases, and 14 bases stayed unmatched. The length of the CDR3 is 19 residues. Germline-derived CDR1 and CDR2 are SNHLY and FYNNEI. CDR3 in amino acids: CASSDSRLRDRETGNTIYF. The CDR3 bases are TGTGCCAGCAGTGATTCTAGGCTCCGGGACAGGGAGACTGGAAACACCATATATTTT.

The table lists this clone with a count of one. The J gene is TRBJ2-5, the V gene TRBV6-5; possibly TRBD1 for D (5 bases). Trimming shortened V by 8 bases and J by 5 bases, and 12 bases separated the two germline ends. Germline lookup yields CDR1 MNHEY and CDR2 SVGAGI. The CDR3 is 12 amino acids. The CDR3 is CASRPGSETQYF. For the CDR3, the DNA is TGTGCCAGCCGACCAGGGTCGGAGACCCAGTACTTC.

The chain recombines TRBV7-8 with TRBJ2-7, with TRBD2 identical over 12 bases. The CDR3 extends over 18 amino acids. Germline V lookup: CDR1 SGHVS, CDR2 FQNEAQ. With 5 bases clipped from V and 0 bases from J, the junction kept 11 bases outside the gene matches. In nucleotides, the CDR3 is TGTGCCAGCAGCAATATGACTAGCGGGAGCCTTGTCTCCTACGAGCAGTACTTC. Protein product: CASSNMTSGSLVSYEQYF. Full variable domain (outside the CDR3, taken from reference TRBV7-8 and TRBJ2-7): GAGVSQSPRYKVAKRGQDVALRCDPISGHVSLFWYQQALGQGPEFLTYFQNEAQLDKSGLPSDRFFAERPEGSVSTLKIQRTQQEDSAVYLCASSNMTSGSLVSYEQYFGPGTRLTVT.

This clone was recorded only once. The chain employs TRBV28 and TRBJ2-7; TRBD2 agrees at 8 bases. CDR1 and CDR2 from the germline V gene are MDHEN and SYDVKM. This CDR3 spans 13 amino acids. The ends lost 4 bases at V and 6 bases at J; junction bases unmatched: 5. The DNA for the CDR3 is TGTGCCAGCAGTTGGAGCGGGAGTGTCGAGCAGTACTTC. Its protein is CASSWSGSVEQYF.

The CDR3 DNA sequence: TGTGCCAGCAGTTATTCTAGCGGCTACGAGCAGTACTTC. Its protein is CASSYSSGYEQYF. This chain joins TRBV2 and TRBJ2-7; 7 nucleotides line up with TRBD2. Germline loops: CDR1 SNHLY, CDR2 FYNNEI. V gave up 5 bases and J gave up 3 bases; unmatched junction bases: 4. The CDR3 totals 13 residues. Together with reference TRBV2 and TRBJ2-7, the CDR3 gives the full variable domain: EPEVTQTPSHQVTQMGQEVILRCVPISNHLYFYWYRQILGQKVEFLVSFYNNEISEKSEIFDDQFSVERPDGSNFTLKIRSTKLEDSAMYFCASSYSSGYEQYFGPGTRLTVT.

The V call is TRBV4-1, the J call TRBJ2-7, with TRBD1 identical over 7 bases. Germline trimming cut 2 bases from V and 7 bases from J; bases unmatched to any gene: 20. Per the germline V gene, CDR1 is MGHRA and CDR2 is YSYEKL. The CDR3 is 18 amino acids. For the CDR3, the DNA is TGCGCCAGCAGCCAATCCTCCTTTGAAAACAGGGGACGGGGTGAGCAGTACTTC. It yields the protein CASSQSSFENRGRGEQYF.

The chain combines TRBV10-3 with TRBJ2-2; 12 bases match TRBD1. This CDR3 contains 16 residues. Germline CDR1 and CDR2: ENHRY and SYGVKD. V lost 4 bases and J lost 3; bases outside the gene matches: 3. CDR3 coding DNA: TGTGCCATCAGTGGGGGGACAGGGGGCTACACCGGGGAGCTGTTTTTT. Its protein is CAISGGTGGYTGELFF.

The genes are TRBV6-1 and TRBJ2-1, with D uncertain. The CDR3 totals 13 residues. Trimming stripped 8 bases from V and 6 bases from J, with 14 bases between. Germline V lookup: CDR1 MNHNS, CDR2 SASEGT. The CDR3 coding sequence is TGTGCCAGCCGGCGACAAACCCTCAATGAGCAGTTCTTC. As protein: CASRRQTLNEQFF.

The chain couples TRBV11-2 to TRBJ1-2; D uncertain. Germline values: CDR1 SGHAT, CDR2 FQNNGV. CDR3 length: 12 residues. The V and J ends lost 1 base and 5 bases respectively, with 5 bases between them. The CDR3 nucleotides read TGTGCCAGCAGCTTAGTCCTTTATGGCTACACCTTC. It codes for CASSLVLYGYTF.

Concerning this clone: Other nucleotide sequences from this sample produce the same CDR3. The chain uses TRBV2 and TRBJ2-2, with TRBD1 identical over 8 bases. This CDR3 is 14 amino acids long. Germline V CDR1 and CDR2: SNHLY, FYNNEI. V lost 6 bases and J lost 4; bases outside the gene matches: 4. The CDR3 DNA is TGTGCCAGCAGGGACAGGGTTCTCACCGGGGAGCTGTTTTTT. Translated, it gives CASRDRVLTGELFF.

The genes are TRBV14 and TRBJ1-1; 7 bases agree with TRBD1. CDR3 length: 12 amino acids. Germline CDR1 SGHDN, CDR2 FVKESK. J was trimmed by 6 bases and V by 7 bases; bases with no gene match: 5. CDR3 amino acids: CASNNRGAEAFF. CDR3 DNA sequence: TGTGCCAGCAATAACAGGGGTGCTGAAGCTTTCTTT.

The chain recombines TRBV13 with TRBJ1-2; 7 nucleotides match TRBD1. The J segment lost 1 base and the V segment lost 7 bases, leaving 9 bases of the junction unmatched. The CDR3 has 15 amino acids. Germline lookup yields CDR1 PRHDT and CDR2 FYEKMQ (reference sequence). CDR3 loop: CASNLQGTLNYGYTF. DNA for the CDR3: TGTGCCAGCAACCTACAGGGGACCCTTAACTATGGCTACACCTTC.

This clone was counted only a few times. CDR3 residues: CASSQDAGPTTQVQYF. For the CDR3, the DNA is TGCGCCAGCAGCCAAGATGCGGGCCCAACAACCCAAGTGCAGTACTTC. The chain is built from TRBV4-1 and TRBJ2-7; maybe TRBD2 (5 bases). The CDR3 contains 16 residues. In germline, CDR1 is MGHRA, CDR2 YSYEKL. V gave up 0 bases and J gave up 9 bases, with 21 bases separating them.

The chain has TRBV27 and TRBJ2-1, with 9 bases that match TRBD1. This CDR3 comprises 18 residues. Germline CDR1 is MNHEY and CDR2 is SMNVEV (reference sequence). J gave up 4 bases and V 1 base, and 11 bases lay outside the gene matches. DNA for the CDR3: TGTGCCAGCAGTTTATACTTCAAAAGGGACAGGGCTTACAATGAGCAGTTCTTC. Its translation is CASSLYFKRDRAYNEQFF.

The rearrangement joins TRBV2 to TRBJ2-5; D gene ambiguous. This CDR3 is 13 amino acids long. V lost 6 bases and J 0 bases, leaving 8 bases between the germline ends. Germline CDR1 SNHLY, CDR2 FYNNEI. The CDR3: CASSPEYQETQYF. In DNA, the CDR3 is TGTGCCAGCAGCCCAGAATACCAAGAGACCCAGTACTTC.

The chain carries TRBV27 and TRBJ2-7, with D perhaps matching TRBD1 (5 bases). Germline CDR1 is MNHEY and CDR2 is SMNVEV (reference sequence). The CDR3 runs to 13 residues. V lost 0 bases and J 6 bases, leaving 9 bases between the germline ends. CDR3 DNA sequence: TGTGCCAGCAGTTTATCGAGACAGTTCGAGCAGTACTTC. As protein: CASSLSRQFEQYF.

The chain is built from TRBV5-1 and TRBJ2-7; 13 bases align to TRBD2. This CDR3 comprises 14 residues. J lost 12 bases, V lost 3 bases, and 9 bases had no gene match. Looked up from germline, CDR1 is SGHRS and CDR2 is YFSETQ. CDR3 nucleotide sequence: TGCGCCAGCAGCTCCGGGACTAGCGGGACTCCGGCGTACTTC. Its translation is CASSSGTSGTPAYF.

The chain joins TRBV7-2 to TRBJ2-5, with 15 bases that match TRBD2. The CDR3 has 17 residues. Per germline, CDR1 SGHTA and CDR2 FQGNSA. V lost 1 base, J lost 6 bases, and 6 bases stayed unmatched. CDR3 in DNA: TGTGCCAGCAGCTTAGGGACTAGCGGGGGGGCCGGAAAGACCCAGTACTTC. It translates to CASSLGTSGGAGKTQYF.

V and J are TRBV7-2 and TRBJ1-3, with a weak D call TRBD1 (5 bases). There are 16 residues in the CDR3. The germline V gene encodes CDR1 SGHTA and CDR2 FQGNSA. V was cut by 5 bases and J by 1 base, with 15 bases left in between. This CDR3 reads CASSPPGLRSGNTIYF. CDR3 nucleotide sequence: TGTGCCAGCAGCCCACCGGGACTGCGATCTGGAAACACCATATATTTT.

This clone was seen at least ten times. The chain joins TRBV29-1 to TRBJ1-2; 7 positions agree with TRBD1. The junction had 5 bases not matched to a gene; V was cut back by 4 bases and J by 0 bases. Germline CDR1 reads SQVTM; CDR2 reads ANQGSEA. The CDR3 totals 14 residues. The CDR3 reads CSVVGDSTNYGYTF. The CDR3 region has the DNA TGCAGCGTTGTGGGGGACAGCACTAACTATGGCTACACCTTC.